These 15 T cell receptor beta chains originate from one sample sequenced in a study of blood T cell repertoires in COVID-19. The protocol was immunoSEQ multiplex PCR, while the TCRdb copy is restricted to in-frame clones and leaves out a portion. The table records some 130,000 clones, roughly 84% of them present only once. Sample: peripheral blood. Every receptor here comes from a woman younger than 45 who had recovered from COVID-19.

The chain recombines TRBV7-6 with TRBJ2-3; 9 positions agree with TRBD2. The V segment lost 2 bases and the J segment 4 bases; nucleotides outside the gene matches: 10. The length of the CDR3 is 17 residues. In germline, CDR1 is SGHVS, CDR2 FNYEAQ. The CDR3 is CASSLRGGRAVADTQYF. As DNA, the CDR3 is TGTGCCAGCAGCTTACGAGGCGGGAGGGCGGTCGCAGATACGCAGTATTTT.

The rearrangement links TRBV27 to TRBJ2-7; possible D gene TRBD1, 6 bases. CDR3 length: 14 amino acids. Per the germline V gene, CDR1 is MNHEY and CDR2 is SMNVEV (reference sequence). V was clipped by 3 bases and J by 3 bases, with 12 bases between them. This chain's CDR3 is CASSFSPGDYEQYF. The CDR3 coding sequence is TGTGCCAGCAGTTTCAGCCCAGGGGACTACGAGCAGTACTTC.

The rearrangement joins TRBV6-5 to TRBJ2-5; perhaps TRBD2 as D (6 bases). V lost 6 bases to trimming and J lost 7 bases, with 18 bases between them. The CDR3 covers 14 residues. Germline loops: CDR1 MNHEY, CDR2 SVGAGI. CDR3 in DNA: TGTGCCAGCAGCAGACTAGAGGGTGGAGGGACCCAGTACTTC. It encodes CASSRLEGGGTQYF.

This clone was seen only once. V gene TRBV6-5 combines with J gene TRBJ2-5; 8 bases align to TRBD1. Germline loops: CDR1 MNHEY, CDR2 SVGAGI. The J segment lost 2 bases and the V segment lost 6 bases, leaving 5 bases of the junction unmatched. This CDR3 contains 14 residues. The CDR3 region has the DNA TGTGCCAGCAGGGAGACAGGGGTACAAGAGACCCAGTACTTC. Amino acids: CASRETGVQETQYF.

V gene TRBV9 combines with J gene TRBJ1-1, with 9 bases matching TRBD1. Trimming removed 3 bases from V and 5 bases from J; junction bases left unmatched: 5. The CDR3 is 14 amino acids. The germline CDR1 and CDR2 sequences are SGDLS and YYNGEE. This chain's CDR3 is CASSAGQGSTEAFF. The CDR3 nucleotides read TGTGCCAGCAGCGCCGGACAGGGGAGTACTGAAGCTTTCTTT.

The genes are TRBV5-1 and TRBJ2-1; D may be TRBD2 (5 bases). The CDR3 runs 12 residues. The V gene's germline CDR1 is SGHRS and CDR2 YFSETQ. V dropped 4 bases and J dropped 9 bases, with 11 bases sitting between them. The CDR3 DNA reads TGCGCCAGCAGCCGGTCAGGAGGTGAGCAGTTCTTC. Translating it yields CASSRSGGEQFF.

The chain combines TRBV12-3 or TRBV12-4 with TRBJ2-7; tentatively, D is TRBD2 (7 bases). V shed 3 bases and J shed 3 bases, with 9 bases lying between them. The CDR3 totals 13 residues. The CDR3 DNA is TGTGCCAGCAGTTTCGGGGGGCTCTACGAGCAGTACTTC. It translates to CASSFGGLYEQYF.

J is TRBJ2-6 and V is TRBV6-1; D is uncertain. This CDR3 spans 15 amino acids. The germline V and J ends were trimmed by 1 base and 5 bases, with 9 bases remaining between them. The germline V gene encodes CDR1 MNHNS and CDR2 SASEGT. The DNA for the CDR3 is TGTGCCAGCAGTGAAGAACAAATCAGGGCCAACGTCCTGACTTTC. This translates into CASSEEQIRANVLTF.

The rearrangement links TRBV9 to TRBJ2-3; D may be TRBD1 (6 bases). The germline CDR1 and CDR2 sequences are SGDLS and YYNGEE. Trimming cost V 1 base and J 2 bases, with 11 bases left between them. CDR3 length: 15 residues. CDR3 amino acids: CASSVRQAPTDTQYF. The CDR3 DNA is TGTGCCAGCAGCGTACGACAGGCCCCCACAGATACGCAGTATTTT.

CDR3 region: CASSPWTVTNEQFF. In DNA form, the CDR3 reads TGTGCCAGCAGCCCGTGGACTGTAACCAATGAGCAGTTCTTC. V gene TRBV7-8 combines with J gene TRBJ2-1; maybe TRBD2 (5 bases). Germline V gene lookup returns CDR1 SGHVS and CDR2 FQNEAQ. V was cut by 5 bases and J by 6 bases, with 14 bases left in between. The CDR3 has 14 residues.

The chain couples TRBV9 to TRBJ2-1; D is unresolved. There are 14 residues in the CDR3. Looked up from germline, CDR1 is SGDLS and CDR2 is YYNGEE. V was shortened by 4 bases and J by 8 bases, with 16 bases between the two germline ends. The CDR3 loop is CASSPLSLLDEQFF. Here the CDR3 DNA reads TGTGCCAGCAGCCCATTGTCGCTTTTAGATGAGCAGTTCTTC. Supplemented by reference TRBV9 and TRBJ2-1, the full variable domain reads DSGVTQTPKHLITATGQRVTLRCSPRSGDLSVYWYQQSLDQGLQFLIQYYNGEERAKGNILERFSAQQFPDLHSELNLSSLELGDSALYFCASSPLSLLDEQFFGPGTRLTVL.

CDR3 in DNA: TGTGCTAGTGGTTTGGTACAAGGCAGGGCCTCCTACAATGAGCAGTTCTTC. This sequence encodes CASGLVQGRASYNEQFF. The genes are TRBV12-5 and TRBJ2-1; possibly TRBD1 for D (5 bases). This CDR3 contains 17 residues. The V and J ends lost 0 bases and 0 bases respectively, with 12 bases between them. Germline V gene lookup returns CDR1 LGHNT and CDR2 FRNRAP.

The gene calls are TRBV11-2 and TRBJ1-1, with D possibly matching TRBD1 (5 bases). Trimming cost V 4 bases and J 7 bases, with 10 bases left between them. CDR3 length: 12 amino acids. The germline V gene encodes CDR1 SGHAT and CDR2 FQNNGV. In DNA form, the CDR3 reads TGTGCCAGCAGCTACGGGGGGAGTGAAGCTTTCTTT. It yields the protein CASSYGGSEAFF.

The chain recombines TRBV15 with TRBJ1-3; D possibly corresponds to TRBD1 (6 bases). Germline lookup yields CDR1 LNHNV and CDR2 YYDKDF (reference sequence). The CDR3 is 16 amino acids. V dropped 0 bases and J dropped 4 bases, with 13 bases sitting between them. CDR3 loop: CATSRDSNRVGNTIYF. The CDR3 nucleotides read TGTGCCACCAGCAGAGATTCCAACAGGGTCGGAAACACCATATATTTT.

V is TRBV6-5 and J is TRBJ1-2; possibly TRBD1 for D (6 bases). V was pared by 6 bases and J by 4 bases, with 18 bases between. There are 15 residues in the CDR3. In germline, CDR1 is MNHEY, CDR2 SVGAGI. The CDR3 loop is CASSPDSSPRYGYTF. CDR3 sequence (DNA): TGTGCCAGCAGCCCGGACAGTAGTCCTCGCTATGGCTACACCTTC.